This record covers a single T cell receptor beta chain. This clone was counted once. Its antigen specificity is not known. No clone much larger than this one lies a single base away; base qualities are absent. The data were taken from a study of cytomegalovirus exposure and HLA in healthy donors (TCRdb year 2017). For context, the study as a whole: An earlier analysis of approximately 640 of the donors reported more than 250 Gb of sequence data and roughly 110 million unique TCR beta sequences from approximately 180 million T cells. Rather than using new phenotypic data, the later analysis identified candidate immune exposures from TCR beta sequences and from how often those sequences occurred across donors. The study combined high-throughput TCR immunosequencing, statistical association of individual TCRs with disease status, and machine learning to predict cytomegalovirus infection status. Donor age, sex, ethnicity and CMV serostatus were collected together with the repertoire data. The genetic ancestry cluster associated with self-reported Caucasian donors included about 84% of the roughly 380 genotyped donors. All discovery cohort repertoires had been generated using a single sequencing platform. An early release that covered 500 to 800 HLA-typed donors contained around 300 gigabases of sequencing data and around 85 million unique TCR sequences. Among under 450 genotyped donors of the cohort, an average of about 240,000 unique TCR beta nucleotide sequences were sequenced per donor, roughly 20% of them non-productive. In addition to the first cohort of 500 to 850 subjects, a separate validation cohort of over 90 different subjects was used. The study was designed to test whether signatures of past pathogen exposure could be identified by cataloging public T cell receptors. To decide whether each TCR beta V gene segment behaved as functional or pseudogenic, an earlier analysis of over 500 of the donors relied on high-throughput TCR beta sequencing. Typing coverage varied by locus: about 629-630 donors for A, B, C, DRB1 and DQB1; under 550 for DQA1; over 600 for DPA1; around 490 for DPB1. To study patterns of TCR occurrence, a later analysis re-analyzed previously published TCR beta repertoires from 666 donors and added high-resolution HLA genotyping. Roughly 5 DR-DQ haplotypes were handled as single units for association and clustering, since linkage in the cohort was strong. Genome-wide SNP genotypes for about three fifths of the roughly 700 donors were used in a later genetic analysis, which treated that subset as a discovery cohort. Class I and class II HLA loci were covered by the typing at four-digit resolution. The T cell repertoires of 700 or so subjects were profiled by immunosequencing and related to cytomegalovirus serostatus. Points the paper makes about the study in general: A further reported finding was that TCR beta sequences accurately predicted the HLA-A and HLA-B alleles for most subjects in the first cohort. An earlier analysis of around 500 of the donors showed that most TCR beta V segments appeared in productive rearrangements either about 90% or about 30% of the time, which broadly matched IMGT annotations. Sequencing depth was assumed to be roughly uniform across donors in the presence/absence analyses, though that assumption may not hold. A few of the identified cytomegalovirus-associated TCR beta chains were confirmed in vitro to be specific for cytomegalovirus antigens. CMV serostatus was the only immune exposure information available for the cohort. A later analysis found that TCR association rates varied across HLA loci, with DRB1 alleles showing the most associated TCRs and HLA-C alleles the fewest. The cohort was sequenced for TCR beta chains only, and without alpha or paired-chain data the features that could be detected were limited. A later analysis found that HLA-associated TCR beta chains were more clonally expanded and had lower generation probabilities than equally common non-associated chains. While some public TCRs were present in many individuals, most TCR sequences turned up only very rarely across donors. At a false discovery rate of 0.05, a later analysis linked about 16,000 TCR beta sequences to specific HLA alleles. Correlated functional status among segregating V segments might be attributable to linkage disequilibrium, but an unknown experimental factor could not be ruled out. A group of highly shared sequence variants was considered likely to be a technical artifact of the sequencing pipeline. A later analysis reported that several top co-occurrence clusters appeared linked to parvovirus B19, influenza, CMV and Epstein-Barr virus. Cytomegalovirus status was reported to be diagnosed by the classifier with high specificity and sensitivity in both the original and validation cohorts. When HLA alleles, especially DR and DQ, strongly co-occurred, TCR associations were difficult to assign to individual alleles. In the study, 150 to 200 TCR beta chains were listed as associated with cytomegalovirus. A later genetic analysis associated a missense DCLRE1C variant with V-gene and J-gene trimming of TCR beta chains, and an independent cohort replicated the association. In a later genetic analysis, fewer N-insertions in productive TCRs were reported among donors in an Asian-associated ancestry cluster than the roughly 640-donor mean. Because HLA typing was missing for some donors at each locus, association tests included only the typed subset. Because counts were too low, some 16 rarely observed V segments, including chromosome 9 orphons, were excluded from the earlier analysis of some 590 of the donors. The authors suggested that the approach could potentially be generalized to other disease states and immunological phenotypes. According to a later analysis, most CMV-associated TCR beta chains appeared to be HLA-restricted, and the HLA associations seemed to be driven largely by CMV exposure.

The cohort was made up of 500 to 850 healthy bone marrow donors. Cohort members were all nominally healthy when sampled, although unrecorded immune exposures were likely present. The donor was CMV seronegative and was included in the group of a few hundred seronegative cohort members. Every donor gave a peripheral blood sample, and the peripheral blood mononuclear cells from that sample were used for TCR beta sequencing. Genomic DNA was extracted from the blood cell samples with the Qiagen DNeasy Blood Extraction Kit. Preparation of the library involved the immunoSEQ multiplex PCR assay. A mixture of 60 forward primers for TCR Vbeta segments and 13 reverse primers for TCR Jbeta segments was used in the multiplex PCR. The CDR3 region of rearranged TCR beta genes was amplified from genomic DNA with a multiplex PCR assay. The amplified TCR beta libraries were sequenced on the Illumina HiSeq System as 87-base-pair reads. The authors' pipeline ran thus. In a later analysis, 77 million or so unique TCR beta chains were counted across the 650 to 750 repertoires, and roughly 9.9 million of these chains were shared by at least two donors. Raw reads were error-corrected and collapsed into unique sequences by a nearest-neighbor algorithm in which closely related sequences were merged to remove PCR and sequencing errors. Alignment of CDR3 sequences to IMGT reference sequences was used to assign V, D and J gene segments. For a sequence to be retained, at least a six-nucleotide match to both a V gene segment and a J gene segment was required. A rearrangement counted as productive if the CDR3 had no stop codons and remained in frame with V and J, and every other rearrangement counted as non-productive. Following IMGT convention, CDR3 was defined as the stretch from the second conserved V-encoded cysteine up to the conserved J-encoded phenylalanine. The earlier analysis of 500 to 650 of the donors excluded any sequence lacking an unambiguous match to a single V gene segment. An earlier analysis of 450 to 650 of the donors called V segments functional above 56.7% productive rearrangements and segregating when the between-donor standard deviation exceeded 5%. To diagnose cytomegalovirus status from the catalog of TCR beta chain sequences, a statistical classification framework was built. In a later analysis, TCR nucleotide sequences were compared against IMGT/GENE-DB human TR gene sequences so that V and J genes could be assigned. In a later analysis, CDR3 sequences and most-parsimonious VDJ recombination scenarios were assigned using the TCRdist pipeline. A later analysis defined each TCR beta chain by its CDR3 amino acid sequence plus V-gene family, and excluded reads lacking a unique V-gene family. A later analysis removed 600 or so highly shared, low-generation-probability nucleotide sequences to deal with suspected cross-contamination and a sequencing artifact. In a later analysis, a clonal expansion index was calculated for each public chain from normalized within-repertoire ranks of inferred template counts. In a later analysis, generation probabilities were computed using a VDJ recombination model fitted to out-of-frame rearrangements, and the results were checked against IGoR. A later analysis scored TCR-TCR, TCR-HLA and TCR-CMV co-occurrence with hypergeometric tests, applying a repertoire-size bias correction to TCR pairs. A later analysis estimated false discovery rates by permuting HLA or CMV assignments 20 times. In a later analysis, co-occurring TCRs were grouped using DBSCAN, with TCRdist sequence similarity added in when clustering inside HLA-allele-positive subsets. Co-occurrence clustering excluded repertoires with fewer than 30,000 or more than 120,000 public chains, plus five with anomalous nucleotide sharing. Entries here come from immuneACCESS through TCRdb and include only in-frame sequences with V and J called. Some clones fail to appear in such tables; in the studies checked, an unresolved V gene covers under half of the shortfall, and the cause of the remainder is unknown. V, J and clone size derive from that table, while D and trimming were established from the DNA sequence. Present in this sample are 200,000 to 250,000 clones, roughly 80% of which were seen just once. The ten largest clones add up to 3.8% of the sample.

What was sequenced was PBMCs. This clonotype originated in a male donor in good health and CMV-seronegative.

The bases are TGTGCCAGCAGCTTAGGGAGAACTAGCGGGGGCCACGAGCAGTACTTC. This translates into CASSLGRTSGGHEQYF. The rearrangement combines TRBV11-2 with TRBJ2-5; the junction holds 11 bases that match TRBD2. The DNA end is more similar to TRBJ2-7, so the J call may be wrong. The germline V gene encodes CDR1 SGHAT and CDR2 FQNNGV. Including cysteine and phenylalanine, the CDR3 has 16 amino acids. Left in the record is the CDR3 DNA by itself, 48 bases read in frame from the first base.